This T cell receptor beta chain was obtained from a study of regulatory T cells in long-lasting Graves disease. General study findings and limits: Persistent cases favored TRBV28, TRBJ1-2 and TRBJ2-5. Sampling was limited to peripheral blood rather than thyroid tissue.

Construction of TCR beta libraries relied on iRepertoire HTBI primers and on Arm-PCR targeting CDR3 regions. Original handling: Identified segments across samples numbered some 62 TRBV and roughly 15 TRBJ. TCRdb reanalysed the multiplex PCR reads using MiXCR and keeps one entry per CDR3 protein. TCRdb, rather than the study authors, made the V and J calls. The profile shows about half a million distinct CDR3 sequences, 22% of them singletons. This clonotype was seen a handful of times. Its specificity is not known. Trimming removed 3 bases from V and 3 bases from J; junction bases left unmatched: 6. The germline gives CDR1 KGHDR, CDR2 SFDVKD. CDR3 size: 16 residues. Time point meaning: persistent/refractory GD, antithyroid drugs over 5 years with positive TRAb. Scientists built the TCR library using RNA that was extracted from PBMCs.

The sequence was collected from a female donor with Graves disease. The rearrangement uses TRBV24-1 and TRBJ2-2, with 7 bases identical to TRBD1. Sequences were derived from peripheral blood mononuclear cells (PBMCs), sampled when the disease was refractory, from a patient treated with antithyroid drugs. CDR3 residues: CATSDQGGMDTGELFF. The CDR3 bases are TGTGCCACCAGTGATCAAGGGGGCATGGACACCGGGGAGCTGTTTTTT.